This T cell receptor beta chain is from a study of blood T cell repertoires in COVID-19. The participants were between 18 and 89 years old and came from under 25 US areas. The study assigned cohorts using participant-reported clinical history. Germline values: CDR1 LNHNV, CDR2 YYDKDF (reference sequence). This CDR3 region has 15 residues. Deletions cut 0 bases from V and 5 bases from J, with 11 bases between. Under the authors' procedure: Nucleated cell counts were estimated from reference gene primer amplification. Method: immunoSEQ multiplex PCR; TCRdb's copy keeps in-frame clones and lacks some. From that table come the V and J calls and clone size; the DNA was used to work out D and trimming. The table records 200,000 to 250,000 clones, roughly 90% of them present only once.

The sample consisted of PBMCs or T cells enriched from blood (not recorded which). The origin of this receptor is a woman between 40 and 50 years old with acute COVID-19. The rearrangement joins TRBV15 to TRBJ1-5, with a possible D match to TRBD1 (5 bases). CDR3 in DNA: TGTGCCACCAGCAGAGATTGGCAGGGCTATCAGCCCCAGCATTTT. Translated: CATSRDWQGYQPQHF.